This paragraph reports one T cell receptor beta chain. What it binds is not known. The data were taken from a study of cytomegalovirus exposure and HLA in healthy donors. Germline V lookup: CDR1 SNHLY, CDR2 FYNNEI. V was clipped by 10 bases and J by 6 bases, with 13 bases between them. CDR3 size: 13 residues. Study findings and constraints: Rarity held for most TCR sequences, but there were some public TCRs that occurred in many donors.

The study ran its PCR with 60 Vbeta and 13 Jbeta primers. Here immunoSEQ multiplex PCR was the method, and the copy in TCRdb shows in-frame clones only, minus some. The sample table includes 55,000 or so clones. Specimen: PBMCs. This TCR was sampled from a woman aged 30 to 39 in good health and CMV-seropositive. This rearrangement joins TRBV2 to TRBJ1-6; D may be TRBD1 (5 bases). The CDR3 loop reads CATMKGINSPLHF. DNA of the CDR3: TGTGCCACAATGAAGGGGATTAATTCACCCCTCCACTTT.